Sequencing of this T cell receptor (beta chain) was carried out in a study of vaccination effects on CD4 cells after COVID-19. Turning to the study itself: Under the ViraFEST assay, PBMC were stimulated with viral peptide pools so that antigen-specific CD4+ T cells expanded. Sequencing was performed afterwards. Post-vaccine specimens arrived a median 72 days past the second dose.

Isolation of CD4+ T cells took place after 10 days of culture. As their vaccination, participants received two doses of either BNT162b2 or mRNA-1273. Negative nucleocapsid antibody tests before and after vaccination confirmed no previous SARS-CoV-2 infection. Comments on this clone: Its matching antigen is unknown.

Repertoires were generated with immunoSEQ multiplex PCR, while TCRdb's copy carries only in-frame clones and drops some. This sample carries about 45,000 clones, 60% to 75% of them seen once, and the ten largest clones take about 7%. Germline V CDR1 and CDR2: MNHEY, SVGAGI. There are 13 residues in the CDR3. V lost 2 bases and J lost 9, with 14 bases in between. Sample: CD4+ T cells from PBMCs cultured without peptide, taken after COVID-19 vaccination. The clonotype comes from a human donor who received a COVID-19 vaccine. This chain links TRBV6-5 with TRBJ2-7; D is perhaps TRBD1 (5 bases). DNA for the CDR3: TGTGCCAGCAGTTACGGGCAGGGCCAGGGGCAGTACTTC. Amino acid sequence: CASSYGQGQGQYF.